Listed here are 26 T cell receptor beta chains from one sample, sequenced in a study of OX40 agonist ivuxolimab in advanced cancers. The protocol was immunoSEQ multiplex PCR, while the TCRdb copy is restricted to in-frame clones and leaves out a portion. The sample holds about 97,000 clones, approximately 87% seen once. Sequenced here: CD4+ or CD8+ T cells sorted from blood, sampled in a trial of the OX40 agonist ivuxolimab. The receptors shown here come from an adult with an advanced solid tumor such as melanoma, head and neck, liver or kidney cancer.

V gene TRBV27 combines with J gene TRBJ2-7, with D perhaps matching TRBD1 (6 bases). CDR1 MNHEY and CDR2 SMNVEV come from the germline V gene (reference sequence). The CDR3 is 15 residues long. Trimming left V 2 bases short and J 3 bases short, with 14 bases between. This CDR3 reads CASSLGLDRSYEQYF. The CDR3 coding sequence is TGTGCCAGCAGTTTAGGTTTGGACAGAAGCTACGAGCAGTACTTC.

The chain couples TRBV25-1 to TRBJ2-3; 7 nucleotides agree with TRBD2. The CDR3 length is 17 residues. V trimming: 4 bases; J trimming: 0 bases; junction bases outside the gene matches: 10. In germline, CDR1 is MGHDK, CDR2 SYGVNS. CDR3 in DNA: TGTGCCAGCAGTGGGGGGTCTAGCGGACTTAGCACAGATACGCAGTATTTT. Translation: CASSGGSSGLSTDTQYF.

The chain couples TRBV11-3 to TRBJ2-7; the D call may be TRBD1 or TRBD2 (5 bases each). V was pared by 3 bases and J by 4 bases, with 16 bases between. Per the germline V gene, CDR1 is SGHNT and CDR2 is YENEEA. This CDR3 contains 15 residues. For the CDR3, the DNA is TGTGCCAGCAGCTTTTGGGGGTTGTACCGGTACGAGCAGTACTTC. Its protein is CASSFWGLYRYEQYF.

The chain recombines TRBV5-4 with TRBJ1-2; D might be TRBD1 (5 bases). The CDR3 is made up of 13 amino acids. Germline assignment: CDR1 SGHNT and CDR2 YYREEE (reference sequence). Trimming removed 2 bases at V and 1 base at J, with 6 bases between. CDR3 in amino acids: CASSLRGNYGYTF. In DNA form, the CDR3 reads TGTGCCAGCAGCTTAAGGGGTAACTATGGCTACACCTTC.

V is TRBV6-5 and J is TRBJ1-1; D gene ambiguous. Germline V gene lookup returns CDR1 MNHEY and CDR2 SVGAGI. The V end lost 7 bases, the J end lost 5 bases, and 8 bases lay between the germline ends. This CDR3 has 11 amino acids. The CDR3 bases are TGTGCCAGCATGGGGTCTACTGAAGCTTTCTTT. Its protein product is CASMGSTEAFF.

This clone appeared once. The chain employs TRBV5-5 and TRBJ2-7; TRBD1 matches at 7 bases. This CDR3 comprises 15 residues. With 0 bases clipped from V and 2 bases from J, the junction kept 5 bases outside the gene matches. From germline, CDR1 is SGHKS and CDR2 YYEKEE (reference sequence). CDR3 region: CASSLGDSPPYEQYF. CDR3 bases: TGTGCCAGCAGCTTGGGGGACAGCCCTCCCTACGAGCAGTACTTC.

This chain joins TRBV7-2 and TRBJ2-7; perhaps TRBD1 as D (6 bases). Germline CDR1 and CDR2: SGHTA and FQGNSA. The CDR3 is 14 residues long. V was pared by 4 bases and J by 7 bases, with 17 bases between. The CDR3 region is CASSSGQVLGEQYF. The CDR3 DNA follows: TGTGCCAGCAGCTCGGGACAAGTTTTAGGAGAGCAGTACTTC.

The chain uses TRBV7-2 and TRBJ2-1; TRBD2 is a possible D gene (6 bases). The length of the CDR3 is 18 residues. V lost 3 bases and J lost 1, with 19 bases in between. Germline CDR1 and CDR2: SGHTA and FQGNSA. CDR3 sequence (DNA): TGTGCCAGCAGCTTTCTTAGGGAACCGGGACTGTCCTACAATGAGCAGTTCTTC. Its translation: CASSFLREPGLSYNEQFF. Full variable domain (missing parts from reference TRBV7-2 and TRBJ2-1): GAGVSQSPSNKVTEKGKDVELRCDPISGHTALYWYRQSLGQGLEFLIYFQGNSAPDKSGLPSDRFSAERTGGSVSTLTIQRTQQEDSAVYLCASSFLREPGLSYNEQFFGPGTRLTVL.

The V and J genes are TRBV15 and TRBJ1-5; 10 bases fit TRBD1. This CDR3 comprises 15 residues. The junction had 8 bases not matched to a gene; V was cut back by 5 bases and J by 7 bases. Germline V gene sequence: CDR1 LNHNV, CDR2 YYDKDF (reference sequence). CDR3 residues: CATSFDRGQEQPQHF. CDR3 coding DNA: TGTGCCACCAGCTTCGACAGGGGGCAGGAGCAGCCCCAGCATTTT.

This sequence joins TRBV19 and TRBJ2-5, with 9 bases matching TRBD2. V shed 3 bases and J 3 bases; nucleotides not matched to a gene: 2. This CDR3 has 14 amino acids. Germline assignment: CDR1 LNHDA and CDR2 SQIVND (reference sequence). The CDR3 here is CASSISGGEETQYF. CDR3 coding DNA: TGTGCCAGTAGTATTAGCGGGGGTGAAGAGACCCAGTACTTC.

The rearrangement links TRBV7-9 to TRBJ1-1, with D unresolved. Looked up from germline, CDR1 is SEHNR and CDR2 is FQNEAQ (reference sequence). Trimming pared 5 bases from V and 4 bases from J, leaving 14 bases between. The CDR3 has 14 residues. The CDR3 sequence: CASSPDGRSTEAFF. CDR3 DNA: TGTGCCAGCAGCCCTGACGGGAGGTCCACTGAAGCTTTCTTT.

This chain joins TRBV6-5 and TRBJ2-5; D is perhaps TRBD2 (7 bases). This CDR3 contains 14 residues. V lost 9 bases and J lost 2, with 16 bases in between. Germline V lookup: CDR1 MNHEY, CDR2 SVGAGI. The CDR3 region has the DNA TGTGCCAGTTCTTTCCGGGGGGCACAAGAGACCCAGTACTTC. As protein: CASSFRGAQETQYF.

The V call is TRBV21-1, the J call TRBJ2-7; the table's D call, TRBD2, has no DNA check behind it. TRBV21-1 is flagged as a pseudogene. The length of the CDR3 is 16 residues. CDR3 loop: CASSKAGGLEATEQYF. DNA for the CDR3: TGTGCCAGCAGCAAAGCTGGAGGACTAGAAGCGACCGAGCAGTACTTC.

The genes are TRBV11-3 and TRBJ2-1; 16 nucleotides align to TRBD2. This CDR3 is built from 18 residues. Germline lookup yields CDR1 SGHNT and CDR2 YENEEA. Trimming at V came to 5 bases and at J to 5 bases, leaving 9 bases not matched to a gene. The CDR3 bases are TGTGCCAGCAGCCGGGGACTAGCGGGGGGGAGGACCCACAATGAGCAGTTCTTC. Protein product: CASSRGLAGGRTHNEQFF.

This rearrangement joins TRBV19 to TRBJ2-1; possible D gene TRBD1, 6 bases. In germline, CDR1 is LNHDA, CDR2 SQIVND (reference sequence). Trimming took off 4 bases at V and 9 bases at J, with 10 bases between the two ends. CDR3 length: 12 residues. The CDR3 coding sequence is TGTGCCAGTAGTACCTTAGGGGGTGAGCAGTTCTTC. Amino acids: CASSTLGGEQFF. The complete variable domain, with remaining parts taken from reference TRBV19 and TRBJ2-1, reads DGGITQSPKYLFRKEGQNVTLSCEQNLNHDAMYWYRQDPGQGLRLIYYSQIVNDFQKGDIAEGYSVSREKKESFPLTVTSAQKNPTAFYLCASSTLGGEQFFGPGTRLTVL.

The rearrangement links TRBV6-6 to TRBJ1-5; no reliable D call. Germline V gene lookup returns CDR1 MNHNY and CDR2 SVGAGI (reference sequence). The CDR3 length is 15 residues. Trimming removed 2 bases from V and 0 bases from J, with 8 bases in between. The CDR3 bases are TGTGCCAGCAGTTACGGAGCAAATAGCAATCAGCCCCAGCATTTT. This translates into CASSYGANSNQPQHF.

CDR3 bases: TGTGCCAGCAGCGTAGAAACAGGGGGCTTCACCGGGGAGCTGTTTTTT. Translating it yields CASSVETGGFTGELFF. The rearrangement uses TRBV9 and TRBJ2-2; 9 bases are a match to TRBD1. The CDR3 has 16 residues. CDR1 and CDR2 from the germline V gene are SGDLS and YYNGEE. Germline trimming cut 0 bases from V and 4 bases from J; bases unmatched to any gene: 4.

CDR3 in amino acids: CASSSGTVSSYNSPLHF. In nucleotides, the CDR3 is TGTGCCAGCAGTTCCGGGACGGTGAGCTCCTATAATTCACCCCTCCACTTT. V usage is TRBV27 and J usage is TRBJ1-6, with D perhaps TRBD1 (5 bases). The length of the CDR3 is 17 residues. Germline CDR1 is MNHEY and CDR2 is SMNVEV (reference sequence). V was pared by 4 bases and J by 0 bases, with 13 bases between.

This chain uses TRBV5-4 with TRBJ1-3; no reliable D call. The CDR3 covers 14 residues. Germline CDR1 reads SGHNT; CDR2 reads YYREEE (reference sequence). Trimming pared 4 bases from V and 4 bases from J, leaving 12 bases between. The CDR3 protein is CASSPQGAGNTIYF. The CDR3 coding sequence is TGTGCCAGCAGCCCACAAGGCGCGGGAAACACCATATATTTT.

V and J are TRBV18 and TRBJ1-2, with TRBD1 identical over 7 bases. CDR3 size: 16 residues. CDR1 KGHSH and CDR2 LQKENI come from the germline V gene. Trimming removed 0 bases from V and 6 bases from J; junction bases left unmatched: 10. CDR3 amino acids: CASSPPSSRQGDGYTF. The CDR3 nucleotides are TGTGCCAGCTCACCACCCAGTTCGAGACAGGGCGATGGCTACACCTTC.

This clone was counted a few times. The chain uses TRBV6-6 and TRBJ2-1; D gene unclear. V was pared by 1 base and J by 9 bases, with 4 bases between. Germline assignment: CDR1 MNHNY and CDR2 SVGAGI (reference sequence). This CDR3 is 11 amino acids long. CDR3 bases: TGTGCCAGCAGTTACTACCTTGAGCAGTTCTTC. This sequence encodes CASSYYLEQFF.

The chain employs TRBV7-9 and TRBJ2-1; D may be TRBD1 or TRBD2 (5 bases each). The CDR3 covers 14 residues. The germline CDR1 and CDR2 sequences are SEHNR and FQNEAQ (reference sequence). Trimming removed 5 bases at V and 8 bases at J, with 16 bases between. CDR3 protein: CASSPRGARDEQFF. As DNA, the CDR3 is TGTGCCAGCAGCCCCCGAGGGGCCCGGGATGAGCAGTTCTTC.

The CDR3 nucleotides are TGTGCCAGCAGCTTCGGGACCAGCACAGGGTCCCAGTACTTC. Translating it yields CASSFGTSTGSQYF. The V and J genes are TRBV13 and TRBJ2-5; maybe TRBD1 (6 bases). CDR3 length: 14 residues. V lost 3 bases and J 9 bases, leaving 17 bases between the germline ends. The germline CDR1 and CDR2 sequences are PRHDT and FYEKMQ (reference sequence).

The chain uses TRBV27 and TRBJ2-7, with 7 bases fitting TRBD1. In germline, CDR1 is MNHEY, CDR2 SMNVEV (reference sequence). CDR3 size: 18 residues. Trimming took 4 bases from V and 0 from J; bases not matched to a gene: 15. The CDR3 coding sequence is TGTGCCAGCAGTTCCGACGTTCCCTTACGGGACAGCTCCTACGAGCAGTACTTC. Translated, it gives CASSSDVPLRDSSYEQYF.

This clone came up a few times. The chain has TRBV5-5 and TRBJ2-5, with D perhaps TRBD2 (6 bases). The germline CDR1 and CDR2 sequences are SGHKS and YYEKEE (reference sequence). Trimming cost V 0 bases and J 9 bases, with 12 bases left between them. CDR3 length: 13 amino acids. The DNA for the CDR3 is TGTGCCAGCAGCTTGGGAATGGCGGGGTCCCAGTACTTC. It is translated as CASSLGMAGSQYF.

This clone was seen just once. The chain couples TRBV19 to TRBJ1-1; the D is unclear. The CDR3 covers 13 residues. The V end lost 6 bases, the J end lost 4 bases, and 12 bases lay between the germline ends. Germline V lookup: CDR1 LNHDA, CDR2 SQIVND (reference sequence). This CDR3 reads CASRFTGSTEAFF. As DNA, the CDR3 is TGTGCCAGTAGATTCACCGGGAGCACTGAAGCTTTCTTT.